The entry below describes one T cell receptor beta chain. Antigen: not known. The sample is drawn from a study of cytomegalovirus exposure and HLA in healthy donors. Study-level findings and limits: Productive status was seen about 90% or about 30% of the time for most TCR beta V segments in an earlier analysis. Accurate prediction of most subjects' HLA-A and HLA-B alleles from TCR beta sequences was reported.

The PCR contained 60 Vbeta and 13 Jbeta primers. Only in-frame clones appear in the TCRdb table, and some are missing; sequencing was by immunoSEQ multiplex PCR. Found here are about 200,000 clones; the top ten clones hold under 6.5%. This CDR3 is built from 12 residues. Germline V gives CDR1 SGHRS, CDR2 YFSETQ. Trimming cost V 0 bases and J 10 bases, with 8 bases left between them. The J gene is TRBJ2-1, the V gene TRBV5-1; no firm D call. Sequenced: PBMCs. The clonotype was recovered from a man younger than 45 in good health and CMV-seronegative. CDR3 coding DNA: TGCGCCAGCAGCTTGGAGCCTCCAGAGCAGTTCTTC. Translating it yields CASSLEPPEQFF.